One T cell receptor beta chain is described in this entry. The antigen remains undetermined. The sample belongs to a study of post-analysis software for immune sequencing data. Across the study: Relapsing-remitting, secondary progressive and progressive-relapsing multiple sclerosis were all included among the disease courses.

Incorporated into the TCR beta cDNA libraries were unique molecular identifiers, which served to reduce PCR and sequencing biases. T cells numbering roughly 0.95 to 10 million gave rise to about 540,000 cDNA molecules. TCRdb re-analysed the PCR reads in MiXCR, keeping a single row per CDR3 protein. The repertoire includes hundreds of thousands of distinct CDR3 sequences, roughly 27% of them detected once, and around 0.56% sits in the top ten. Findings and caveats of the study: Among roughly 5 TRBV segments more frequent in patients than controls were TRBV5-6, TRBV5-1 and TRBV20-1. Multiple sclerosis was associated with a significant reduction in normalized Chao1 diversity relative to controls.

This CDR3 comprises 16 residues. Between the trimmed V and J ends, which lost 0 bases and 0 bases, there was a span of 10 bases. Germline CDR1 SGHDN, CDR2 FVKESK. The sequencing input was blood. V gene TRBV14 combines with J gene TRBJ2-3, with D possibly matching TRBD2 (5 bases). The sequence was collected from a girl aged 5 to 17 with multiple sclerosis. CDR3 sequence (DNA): TGTGCCAGCAGCCAAGATCTGCGGGCGAGCACAGATACGCAGTATTTT. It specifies CASSQDLRASTDTQYF.